This entry features one TCR beta chain sequence. CDR1 SGHNT and CDR2 YYREEE come from the germline V gene (reference sequence). Trimming removed 4 bases at V and 4 bases at J, with 11 bases between. This CDR3 comprises 13 residues. Clones were read by immunoSEQ multiplex PCR, and TCRdb kept only the in-frame ones, dropping some. Of 8,000 to 10,000 clones listed, 60% to 80% are singletons. These data come from a study of tissue T cells after allogeneic stem cell transplantation. The sequence was collected from a male donor aged 60 or over with lung cancer. V usage is TRBV5-4 and J usage is TRBJ1-2; D remains ambiguous. The material sequenced was tissue from the stomach, taken at autopsy. CDR3 coding DNA: TGTGCCAGCAGCCCTGGACCGACCTATGGCTACACCTTC. Protein product: CASSPGPTYGYTF.